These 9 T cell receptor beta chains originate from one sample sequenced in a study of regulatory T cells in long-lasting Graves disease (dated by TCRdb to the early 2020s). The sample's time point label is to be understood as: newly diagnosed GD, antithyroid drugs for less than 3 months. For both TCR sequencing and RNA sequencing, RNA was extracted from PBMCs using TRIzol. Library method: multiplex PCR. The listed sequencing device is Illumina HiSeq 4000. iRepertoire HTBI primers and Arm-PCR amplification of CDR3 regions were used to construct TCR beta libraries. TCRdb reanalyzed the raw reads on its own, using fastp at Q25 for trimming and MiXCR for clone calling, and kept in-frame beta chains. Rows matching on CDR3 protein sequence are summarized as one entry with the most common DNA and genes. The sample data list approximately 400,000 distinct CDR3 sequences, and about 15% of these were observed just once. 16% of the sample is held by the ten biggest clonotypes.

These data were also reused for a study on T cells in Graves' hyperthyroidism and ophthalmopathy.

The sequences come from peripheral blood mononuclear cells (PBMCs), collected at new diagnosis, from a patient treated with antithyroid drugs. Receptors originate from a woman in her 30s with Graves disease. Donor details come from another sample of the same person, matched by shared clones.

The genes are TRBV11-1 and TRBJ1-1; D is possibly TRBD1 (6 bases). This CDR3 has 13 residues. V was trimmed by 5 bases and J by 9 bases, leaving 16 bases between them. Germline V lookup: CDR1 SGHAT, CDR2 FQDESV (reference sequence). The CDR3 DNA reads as TGTGCCAGCAGCCCGGTAGGAGGGGGAAAAGCTTTCTTT. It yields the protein CASSPVGGGKAFF.

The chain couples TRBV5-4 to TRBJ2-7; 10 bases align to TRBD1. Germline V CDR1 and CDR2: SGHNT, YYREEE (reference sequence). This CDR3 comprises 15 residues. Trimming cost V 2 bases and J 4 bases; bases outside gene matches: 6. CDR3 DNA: TGTGCCAGCAGCTTACCGACAGGGGGCTTTTACGAGCAGTACTTC. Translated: CASSLPTGGFYEQYF.

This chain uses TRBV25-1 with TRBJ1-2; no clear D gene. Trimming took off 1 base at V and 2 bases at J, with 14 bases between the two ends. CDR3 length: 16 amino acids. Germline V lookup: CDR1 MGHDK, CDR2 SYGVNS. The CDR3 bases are TGTGCCAGCAGTGAATGGGGAGACTTCTACAACTATGGCTACACCTTC. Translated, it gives CASSEWGDFYNYGYTF.

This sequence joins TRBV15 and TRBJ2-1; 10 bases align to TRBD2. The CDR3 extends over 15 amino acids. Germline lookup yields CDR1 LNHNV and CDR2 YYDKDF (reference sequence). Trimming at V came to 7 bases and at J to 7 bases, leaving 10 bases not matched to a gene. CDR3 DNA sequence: TGTGCCACCACTAGCGGGAGCGGAGGGACGAATGAGCAGTTCTTC. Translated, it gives CATTSGSGGTNEQFF.

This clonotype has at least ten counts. DNA for the CDR3: TGTGCCAGCAGTTTACTAGCGGGAGAAAGTAAGCAGTACTTC. It specifies CASSLLAGESKQYF. This chain uses TRBV28 with TRBJ2-7; TRBD2 matches 10 bases. Germline V lookup: CDR1 MDHEN, CDR2 SYDVKM. This CDR3 comprises 14 residues. The junction had 6 bases not matched to a gene; V was cut back by 2 bases and J by 8 bases.

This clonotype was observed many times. CDR3 DNA sequence: TGTGCCTGGAGCCGGACAGGGGGGATGAACACTGAAGCTTTCTTT. Translated: CAWSRTGGMNTEAFF. V is TRBV30 and J is TRBJ1-1, with 10 bases fitting TRBD1. Germline V gene data show CDR1 as GTSNPN and CDR2 as SVGIG (reference sequence). The V and J ends lost 3 bases and 0 bases, in that order; junction bases with no gene match: 4. The length of the CDR3 is 15 residues.

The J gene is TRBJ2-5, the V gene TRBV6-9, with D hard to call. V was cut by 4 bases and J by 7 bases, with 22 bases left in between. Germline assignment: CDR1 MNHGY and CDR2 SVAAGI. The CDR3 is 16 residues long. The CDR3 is CASSLSPRRTHGTQYF. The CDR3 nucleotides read TGTGCCAGCAGTTTATCACCCCGCAGGACCCACGGGACCCAGTACTTC.

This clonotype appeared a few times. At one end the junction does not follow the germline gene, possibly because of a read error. The CDR3, as DNA: TGTGGCAGCCTTGAACATCCCAACTATGGCTACACCTTC. Encoded protein: CGSLEHPNYGYTF. This chain connects TRBV12-3 or TRBV12-4 to TRBJ1-2; D call uncertain. CDR3 length: 13 amino acids.

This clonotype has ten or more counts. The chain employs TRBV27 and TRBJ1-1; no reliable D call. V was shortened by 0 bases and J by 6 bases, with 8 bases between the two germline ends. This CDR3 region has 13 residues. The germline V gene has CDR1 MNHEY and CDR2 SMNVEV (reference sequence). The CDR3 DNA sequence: TGTGCCAGCAGTTTATCGGGAGCCGCTGAAGCTTTCTTT. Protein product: CASSLSGAAEAFF.